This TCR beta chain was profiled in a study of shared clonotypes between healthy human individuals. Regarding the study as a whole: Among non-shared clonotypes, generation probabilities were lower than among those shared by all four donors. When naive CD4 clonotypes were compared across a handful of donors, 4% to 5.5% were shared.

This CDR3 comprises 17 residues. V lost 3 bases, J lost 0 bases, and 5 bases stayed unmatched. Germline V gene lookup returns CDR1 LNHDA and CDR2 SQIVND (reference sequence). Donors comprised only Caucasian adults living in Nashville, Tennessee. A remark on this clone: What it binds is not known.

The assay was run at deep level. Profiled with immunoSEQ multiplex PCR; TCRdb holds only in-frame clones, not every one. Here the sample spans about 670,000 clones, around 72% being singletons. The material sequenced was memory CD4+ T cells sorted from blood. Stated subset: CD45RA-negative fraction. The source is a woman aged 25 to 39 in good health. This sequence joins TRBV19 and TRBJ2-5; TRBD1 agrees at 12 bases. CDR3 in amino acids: CASSIGTGGLYQETQYF. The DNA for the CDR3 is TGTGCCAGTAGTATCGGGACAGGGGGCCTCTACCAAGAGACCCAGTACTTC.